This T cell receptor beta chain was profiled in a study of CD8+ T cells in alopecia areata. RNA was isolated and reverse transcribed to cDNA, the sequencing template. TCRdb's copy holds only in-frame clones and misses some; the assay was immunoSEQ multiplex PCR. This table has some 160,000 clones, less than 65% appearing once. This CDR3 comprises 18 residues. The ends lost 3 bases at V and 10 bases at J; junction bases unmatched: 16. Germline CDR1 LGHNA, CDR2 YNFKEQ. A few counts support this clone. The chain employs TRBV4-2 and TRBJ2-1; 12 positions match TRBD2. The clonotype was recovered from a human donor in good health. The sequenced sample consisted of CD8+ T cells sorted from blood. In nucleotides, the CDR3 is TGTGCCAGCAGCCATGAAGCTAGACTAGCGGGGGCCTCTGGGGAGCAGTTCTTC. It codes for CASSHEARLAGASGEQFF.